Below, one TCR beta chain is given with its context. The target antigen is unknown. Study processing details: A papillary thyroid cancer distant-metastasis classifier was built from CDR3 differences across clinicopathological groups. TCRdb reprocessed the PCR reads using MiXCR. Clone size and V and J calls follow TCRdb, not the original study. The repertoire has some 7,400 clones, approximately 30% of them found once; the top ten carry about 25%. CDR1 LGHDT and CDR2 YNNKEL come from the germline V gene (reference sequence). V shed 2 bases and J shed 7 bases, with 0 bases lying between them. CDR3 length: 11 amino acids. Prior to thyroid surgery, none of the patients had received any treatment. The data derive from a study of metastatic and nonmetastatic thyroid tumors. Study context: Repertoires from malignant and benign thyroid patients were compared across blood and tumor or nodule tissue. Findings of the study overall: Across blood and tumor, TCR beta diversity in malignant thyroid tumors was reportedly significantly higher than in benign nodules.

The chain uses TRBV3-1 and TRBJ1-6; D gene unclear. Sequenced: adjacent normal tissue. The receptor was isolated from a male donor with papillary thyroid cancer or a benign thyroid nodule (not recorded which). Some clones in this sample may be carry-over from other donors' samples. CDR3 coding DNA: TGTGCCAGCAGCCAAAATTCACCCCTCCACTTT. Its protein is CASSQNSPLHF. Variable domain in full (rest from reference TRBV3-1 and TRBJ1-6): DTAVSQTPKYLVTQMGNDKSIKCEQNLGHDTMYWYKQDSKKFLKIMFSYNNKELIINETVPNRFSPKSPDKAHLNLHINSLELGDSAVYFCASSQNSPLHFGNGTRLTVT.